This TCR beta chain was retrieved from a study of post-analysis software for immune sequencing data. Study details: The disease courses spanned relapsing-remitting, secondary progressive and progressive-relapsing forms of multiple sclerosis.

Each TCR beta cDNA library carried unique molecular identifiers. Input populations of 1 to 10 million T cells gave rise to around 500,000 cDNA molecules. TCRdb recomputed calls from the PCR reads with MiXCR, one row per CDR3 protein. The sample carries under 650,000 distinct CDR3 sequences, roughly two fifths recorded once. On this clonotype itself: What it binds is not known.

Study results and caveats: Multiple sclerosis was associated with a significant reduction in normalized Chao1 diversity relative to controls. Batch-matched samples strongly co-clustered by F measure.

Source material: blood. The receptor's source is a girl aged 5-17 years with multiple sclerosis.

Here the CDR3 reads CAISETYRGPSNEQFF. The CDR3 bases are TGTGCCATCAGTGAGACGTACAGGGGGCCGAGCAATGAGCAGTTCTTC. The chain has TRBV10-3 and TRBJ2-1; 9 bases agree with TRBD1. CDR3 length: 16 residues. Germline V gene lookup returns CDR1 ENHRY and CDR2 SYGVKD. Trimming took 2 bases from V and 6 from J; bases not matched to a gene: 8.